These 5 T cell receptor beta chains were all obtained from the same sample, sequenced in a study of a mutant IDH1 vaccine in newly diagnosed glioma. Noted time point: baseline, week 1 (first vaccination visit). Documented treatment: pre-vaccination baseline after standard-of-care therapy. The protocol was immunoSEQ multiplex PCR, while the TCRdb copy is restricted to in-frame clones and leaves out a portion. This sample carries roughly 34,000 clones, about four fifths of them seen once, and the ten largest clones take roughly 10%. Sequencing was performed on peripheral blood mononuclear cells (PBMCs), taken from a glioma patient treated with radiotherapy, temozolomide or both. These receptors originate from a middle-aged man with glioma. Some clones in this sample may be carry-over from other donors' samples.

For the CDR3, the DNA is TGCGCCAGCAGCTTCGGCAGGGGGCAGGGAGAGACCCAGTACTTC. It translates to CASSFGRGQGETQYF. The rearrangement uses TRBV5-1 and TRBJ2-5; 8 bases are a match to TRBD1. Trimming removed 2 bases from V and 4 bases from J; junction bases left unmatched: 7. Germline V CDR1 and CDR2: SGHRS, YFSETQ. This CDR3 is built from 15 residues.

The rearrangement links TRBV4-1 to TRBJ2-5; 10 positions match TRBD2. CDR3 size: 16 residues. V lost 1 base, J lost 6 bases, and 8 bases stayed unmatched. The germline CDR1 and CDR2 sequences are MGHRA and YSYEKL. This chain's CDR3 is CASSQGLAGGRKTQYF. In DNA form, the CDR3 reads TGCGCCAGCAGCCAAGGGTTAGCGGGGGGAAGGAAGACCCAGTACTTC.

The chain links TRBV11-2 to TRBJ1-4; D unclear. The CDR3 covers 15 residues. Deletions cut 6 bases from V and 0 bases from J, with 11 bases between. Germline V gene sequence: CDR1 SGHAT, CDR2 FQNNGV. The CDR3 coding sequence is TGTGCCAGCAGGGACTTTGGGGCAACTAATGAAAAACTGTTTTTT. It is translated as CASRDFGATNEKLFF.

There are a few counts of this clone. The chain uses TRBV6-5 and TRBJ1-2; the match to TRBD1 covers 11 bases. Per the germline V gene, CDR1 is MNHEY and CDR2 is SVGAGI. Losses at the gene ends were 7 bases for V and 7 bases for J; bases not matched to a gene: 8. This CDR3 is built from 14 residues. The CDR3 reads CASTRTGGAFGYTF. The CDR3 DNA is TGTGCCAGCACCAGGACAGGGGGCGCGTTTGGCTACACCTTC.

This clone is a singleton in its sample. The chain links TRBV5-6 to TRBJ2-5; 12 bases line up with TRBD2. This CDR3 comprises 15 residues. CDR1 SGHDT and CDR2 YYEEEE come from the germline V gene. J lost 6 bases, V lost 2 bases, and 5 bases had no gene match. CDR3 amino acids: CASSFATSGRKTQYF. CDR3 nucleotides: TGTGCCAGCAGCTTTGCGACTAGCGGGAGAAAGACCCAGTACTTC.